A single sample gave rise to the 25 T cell receptor beta chains below, sequenced in a study of T cell responses to AZD1222 COVID-19 vaccine. Profiling relied on immunoSEQ multiplex PCR, and the TCRdb table lists in-frame clones only, not all of them. Of about 26,000 clones in the sample, roughly 88% were seen once. The specimen comprised peripheral blood, sampled 28 days after the second AZD1222 dose. Receptors were obtained from an adult who received the AZD1222 COVID-19 vaccine.

This chain uses TRBV24-1 with TRBJ2-1, with D unclear. In germline, CDR1 is KGHDR, CDR2 SFDVKD. V lost 1 base, J lost 6 bases, and 12 bases lay in between. CDR3 length equals 15 residues. Here the CDR3 reads CATSDFPTEINEQFF. The CDR3 nucleotides read TGTGCCACCAGTGATTTCCCCACGGAGATCAATGAGCAGTTCTTC.

In its sample, this clone was seen once. The rearrangement links TRBV5-1 to TRBJ1-6; D ambiguous. The CDR3 contains 16 residues. V was trimmed by 6 bases and J by 6 bases, leaving 19 bases between them. Per germline, CDR1 SGHRS and CDR2 YFSETQ. CDR3 sequence: CASTPSPDPSNSPLHF. Here the CDR3 DNA reads TGCGCCAGCACCCCAAGCCCGGACCCCTCTAATTCACCCCTCCACTTT. Complete variable domain (other parts from reference TRBV5-1 and TRBJ1-6): KAGVTQTPRYLIKTRGQQVTLSCSPISGHRSVSWYQQTPGQGLQFLFEYFSETQRNKGNFPGRFSGRQFSNSRSEMNVSTLELGDSALYLCASTPSPDPSNSPLHFGNGTRLTVT.

This chain connects TRBV2 to TRBJ2-2; 7 bases line up with TRBD1. This CDR3 is 15 amino acids long. V gave up 5 bases and J gave up 0 bases; unmatched junction bases: 3. In germline, CDR1 is SNHLY, CDR2 FYNNEI. CDR3 in DNA: TGTGCCAGCAGTACAGGGACAGCGAACACCGGGGAGCTGTTTTTT. Protein sequence: CASSTGTANTGELFF.

This clone was seen a handful of times. The V call is TRBV12-5, the J call TRBJ2-3; D is tentatively TRBD1 or TRBD2 (7 bases each). The CDR3 spans 18 residues. Trimming left V 0 bases short and J 3 bases short, with 19 bases between. The germline V gene encodes CDR1 LGHNT and CDR2 FRNRAP. CDR3 in amino acids: CASGLVPFSGGGTDTQYF. CDR3 sequence (DNA): TGTGCTAGTGGTTTGGTTCCCTTTTCAGGGGGAGGGACAGATACGCAGTATTTT.

This clone was recorded a few times. This chain uses TRBV11-2 with TRBJ2-1, with D unclear. V was trimmed by 5 bases and J by 1 base, leaving 12 bases between them. This CDR3 comprises 15 residues. CDR1 and CDR2 (germline): SGHAT, FQNNGV. CDR3 amino acids: CASSPDIRSYNEQFF. The CDR3 region has the DNA TGTGCCAGCAGCCCAGACATCCGGTCCTACAATGAGCAGTTCTTC.

This CDR3 is CASSESRSSYNSPLHF. As DNA, the CDR3 is TGTGCCAGCAGTGAATCTAGGAGCTCCTATAATTCACCCCTCCACTTT. The J gene is TRBJ1-6, the V gene TRBV2; D unresolved. Trimming took off 2 bases at V and 0 bases at J, with 8 bases between the two ends. There are 16 residues in the CDR3. In germline, CDR1 is SNHLY, CDR2 FYNNEI. The full variable domain, rest sourced from reference TRBV2 and TRBJ1-6, is EPEVTQTPSHQVTQMGQEVILRCVPISNHLYFYWYRQILGQKVEFLVSFYNNEISEKSEIFDDQFSVERPDGSNFTLKIRSTKLEDSAMYFCASSESRSSYNSPLHFGNGTRLTVT.

The chain recombines TRBV4-3 with TRBJ2-3, with 8 nucleotides matching TRBD2. Germline CDR1 LGHNA, CDR2 YSLEER. There are 19 residues in the CDR3. V shed 2 bases and J 3 bases; nucleotides not matched to a gene: 16. CDR3 DNA: TGCGCCAGCAGCCAAACCCGCCAAGGACTAGCACCAGAGACAGATACGCAGTATTTT. As protein: CASSQTRQGLAPETDTQYF.

V gene TRBV3-1 (or the pseudogene TRBV3-2) combines with J gene TRBJ1-4; D call uncertain. Trimming took off 6 bases at V and 0 bases at J, with 8 bases between the two ends. Germline assignment: CDR1 LGHDT and CDR2 YNNKEL (reference sequence). The CDR3 is 14 amino acids. The CDR3 coding sequence is TGTGCCAGCAGTATAGATGCAACTAATGAAAAACTGTTTTTT. Its translation: CASSIDATNEKLFF.

Written as DNA, the CDR3 is TGTGCCAGTAGCGGACAGGGGGCGCTTAAAGCCTATGGCTACACCTTC. This gives the protein CASSGQGALKAYGYTF. V usage is TRBV19 and J usage is TRBJ1-2, with 11 positions matching TRBD1. Germline V gives CDR1 LNHDA, CDR2 SQIVND (reference sequence). Unmatched junction bases numbered 10, after V lost 6 bases and J lost 4 bases. The CDR3 runs to 16 residues.

This sequence joins TRBV6-4 and TRBJ2-1; 9 bases align to TRBD2. The length of the CDR3 is 16 residues. The V gene end was trimmed by 2 bases and the J gene end by 0 bases; junction bases not matched to a gene: 2. Germline V lookup: CDR1 MRHNA, CDR2 SNTAGT. In nucleotides, the CDR3 is TGTGCCAGCAGTGACGAGACTAGCGGCTCCTACAATGAGCAGTTCTTC. Translated, it gives CASSDETSGSYNEQFF.

V gene TRBV7-2 combines with J gene TRBJ2-5; D ambiguous. Germline assignment: CDR1 SGHTA and CDR2 FQGNSA. The CDR3 sequence is 13 residues long. The V end was cut by 0 bases, the J end by 4 bases, with 6 bases between. The DNA for the CDR3 is TGTGCCAGCAGCTTAGCACCAGCAGAGACCCAGTACTTC. Translated: CASSLAPAETQYF.

The chain links TRBV12-3 or TRBV12-4 to TRBJ1-5; 7 nucleotides agree with TRBD1. After removal of 6 bases from V and 5 bases from J, the junction contained 4 bases not matched to a gene. The CDR3 contains 13 residues. CDR3 bases: TGTGCCAGCAGCTACACAGGGGATCAGCCCCAGCATTTT. This codes for CASSYTGDQPQHF.

The V and J genes are TRBV7-9 and TRBJ2-1, with 10 bases aligning to TRBD2. V trimming: 5 bases; J trimming: 8 bases; junction bases outside the gene matches: 6. Germline loops: CDR1 SEHNR, CDR2 FQNEAQ (reference sequence). The CDR3 consists of 14 residues. The CDR3 DNA reads TGTGCCAGCAGCCACACCGGGACTAGCGATGAGCAGTTCTTC. It is translated as CASSHTGTSDEQFF.

A note on this clone: Relative to the germline gene, one junction end is altered; a read error may explain this. V usage is TRBV7-7 and J usage is TRBJ2-5; no clear D. The CDR3 consists of 8 residues. Germline CDR1 is SSHAT and CDR2 is FNYEAQ (reference sequence). As DNA, the CDR3 is TGTGCCAGCAGCCCCTGGAACTTC. Its translation: CASSPWNF.

The chain joins TRBV5-1 to TRBJ1-5; 7 bases are a match to TRBD1. Germline CDR1 reads SGHRS; CDR2 reads YFSETQ. With V trimmed by 4 bases and J by 4 bases, 8 bases remained unmatched. The CDR3 length is 15 residues. The CDR3: CASSRGTEQNQPQHF. In nucleotides, the CDR3 is TGCGCCAGCAGCCGAGGGACAGAGCAGAATCAGCCCCAGCATTTT. The full variable domain, completed using reference TRBV5-1 and TRBJ1-5, is KAGVTQTPRYLIKTRGQQVTLSCSPISGHRSVSWYQQTPGQGLQFLFEYFSETQRNKGNFPGRFSGRQFSNSRSEMNVSTLELGDSALYLCASSRGTEQNQPQHFGDGTRLSIL.

This clone was observed once. The rearrangement links TRBV28 to TRBJ2-5; 8 nucleotides line up with TRBD2. The CDR3 is 18 amino acids. The germline CDR1 and CDR2 sequences are MDHEN and SYDVKM. Germline trimming cut 3 bases from V and 2 bases from J; bases unmatched to any gene: 14. CDR3 sequence: CASSFLITLGGGQETQYF. CDR3 bases: TGTGCCAGCAGTTTTTTAATTACTTTAGGCGGGGGGCAAGAGACCCAGTACTTC. The whole variable domain, filled in from reference TRBV28 and TRBJ2-5, reads DVKVTQSSRYLVKRTGEKVFLECVQDMDHENMFWYRQDPGLGLRLIYFSYDVKMKEKGDIPEGYSVSREKKERFSLILESASTNQTSMYLCASSFLITLGGGQETQYFGPGTRLLVL.

The J gene is TRBJ1-2, the V gene TRBV13, with a weak D call TRBD1 (6 bases). Germline assignment: CDR1 PRHDT and CDR2 FYEKMQ (reference sequence). This CDR3 is built from 20 residues. V lost 0 bases and J lost 4, with 27 bases in between. The CDR3 loop reads CASSLGSRGARGFLGYGYTF. The CDR3 coding sequence is TGTGCCAGCAGCTTAGGATCTCGGGGGGCGCGAGGCTTCTTAGGCTATGGCTACACCTTC.

V usage is TRBV2 and J usage is TRBJ2-3; the D gene is possibly TRBD2 (6 bases). The CDR3 runs to 13 residues. CDR1 and CDR2 (germline): SNHLY, FYNNEI. V lost 7 bases, J lost 2 bases, and 10 bases lay in between. The CDR3 sequence: CASTGDFTDTQYF. CDR3 nucleotide sequence: TGTGCCAGCACGGGGGACTTCACAGATACGCAGTATTTT.

The CDR3 protein is CASTNGVTEAFF. CDR3 bases: TGTGCCAGTACTAACGGGGTGACTGAAGCTTTCTTT. The chain joins TRBV19 to TRBJ1-1; D is uncertain. CDR1 is LNHDA, CDR2 SQIVND, per germline (reference sequence). CDR3 size: 12 residues. V was shortened by 7 bases and J by 5 bases, with 11 bases between the two germline ends.

The chain couples TRBV3-1 (or the pseudogene TRBV3-2) to TRBJ2-3; 9 nucleotides match TRBD2. J was trimmed by 2 bases and V by 0 bases; bases with no gene match: 9. This CDR3 has 18 residues. Germline CDR1 reads LGHDT; CDR2 reads YNNKEL (reference sequence). The DNA for the CDR3 is TGTGCCAGCAGCCAAGATCCCCCGCGGGGGGGAGTCACAGATACGCAGTATTTT. Its protein product is CASSQDPPRGGVTDTQYF.

The chain couples TRBV29-1 to TRBJ1-1, with TRBD1 as a possible D gene (5 bases). V dropped 4 bases and J dropped 2 bases, with 14 bases sitting between them. Germline V lookup: CDR1 SQVTM, CDR2 ANQGSEA. The CDR3 totals 14 residues. CDR3 DNA: TGCAGCGTTGCTCCAGGGCGGCTAAACACTGAAGCTTTCTTT. Translation: CSVAPGRLNTEAFF.

This clone was counted only a few times. This chain uses TRBV19 with TRBJ1-1; no reliable D call. CDR1 LNHDA and CDR2 SQIVND come from the germline V gene (reference sequence). The V end was cut by 1 base, the J end by 1 base, with 16 bases between. The CDR3 runs 17 residues. The CDR3 is CASSIAPTKRGNTEAFF. The CDR3, as DNA: TGTGCCAGTAGTATAGCCCCCACAAAACGGGGGAACACTGAAGCTTTCTTT.

This clone was seen more than once but under ten times. The chain links TRBV20-1 to TRBJ1-2, with D unresolved. The V and J ends lost 3 bases and 3 bases respectively, with 2 bases between them. The length of the CDR3 is 10 residues. The germline CDR1 and CDR2 sequences are DFQATT and SNEGSKA (reference sequence). This CDR3 reads CSASYYGYTF. In DNA, the CDR3 is TGCAGTGCTAGCTACTATGGCTACACCTTC.

CDR3 region: CASSLGQVDNEQFF. In DNA, the CDR3 is TGCGCCAGCAGCTTGGGACAGGTAGACAATGAGCAGTTCTTC. The rearrangement joins TRBV5-1 to TRBJ2-1, with a weak D call TRBD1 (6 bases). The CDR3 spans 14 residues. In germline, CDR1 is SGHRS, CDR2 YFSETQ. Trimming removed 0 bases at V and 5 bases at J, with 9 bases between.

This clone turned up a few times. This chain links TRBV4-2 with TRBJ2-2, with 11 bases identical to TRBD2. With 5 bases clipped from V and 6 bases from J, the junction kept 8 bases outside the gene matches. Germline CDR1 is LGHNA and CDR2 is YNFKEQ. The CDR3 sequence is 16 residues long. The CDR3 reads CASSNSGGAPPGELFF. The CDR3 DNA reads TGTGCCAGCAGCAATAGCGGGGGGGCCCCTCCCGGGGAGCTGTTTTTT.